Below, 15 T cell receptor beta chains from the same sample are listed, as sequenced in a study of T cell responses to AZD1222 COVID-19 vaccine. The data were produced by immunoSEQ multiplex PCR, yet TCRdb's version contains in-frame clones alone and is incomplete. The table has about 140,000 clones, 80% to 95% seen once; the top ten hold more than 4.5%. The sample here was peripheral blood, taken on day 0 of AZD1222 vaccination. The receptors were sampled from an adult in good health.

V gene TRBV2 combines with J gene TRBJ1-5; 9 positions agree with TRBD1. Germline CDR1 is SNHLY and CDR2 is FYNNEI. This CDR3 spans 15 amino acids. J gave up 5 bases and V 5 bases, and 7 bases lay outside the gene matches. The CDR3 here is CASSKDRGRHQPQHF. The CDR3 nucleotides read TGTGCCAGCAGTAAGGACAGGGGACGGCATCAGCCCCAGCATTTT.

This rearrangement joins TRBV6-5 to TRBJ2-5; no clear D. The V gene lost 0 bases and the J gene lost 5 bases, with 16 bases spanning the gap. Germline V lookup: CDR1 MNHEY, CDR2 SVGAGI. The CDR3 has 16 amino acids. CDR3 coding DNA: TGTGCCAGCAGTTACTCAAACCTCAGAGGTACGGAGACCCAGTACTTC. Protein sequence: CASSYSNLRGTETQYF.

The chain joins TRBV2 to TRBJ1-4; D not resolved. The CDR3 has 13 residues. Trimming took off 1 base at V and 7 bases at J, with 7 bases between the two ends. Per the germline V gene, CDR1 is SNHLY and CDR2 is FYNNEI. The CDR3, as DNA: TGTGCCAGCAGTGAAGTAGGGCCTGAAAAACTGTTTTTT. Its protein is CASSEVGPEKLFF. The complete variable domain, with remaining parts taken from reference TRBV2 and TRBJ1-4, reads EPEVTQTPSHQVTQMGQEVILRCVPISNHLYFYWYRQILGQKVEFLVSFYNNEISEKSEIFDDQFSVERPDGSNFTLKIRSTKLEDSAMYFCASSEVGPEKLFFGSGTQLSVL.

The rearrangement links TRBV7-9 to TRBJ1-6; D is possibly TRBD1 (5 bases). Germline V gene data show CDR1 as SEHNR and CDR2 as FQNEAQ (reference sequence). V was clipped by 5 bases and J by 4 bases, with 9 bases between them. This CDR3 has 14 residues. The CDR3 protein is CASSPTGYNSPLHF. The CDR3 DNA sequence: TGTGCCAGCAGCCCCACAGGTTATAATTCACCCCTCCACTTT.

This chain joins TRBV5-4 and TRBJ1-2; TRBD1 aligns across 7 bases. Unmatched junction bases numbered 7, after V lost 4 bases and J lost 4 bases. The CDR3 sequence is 14 residues long. CDR1 and CDR2 (germline): SGHNT, YYREEE (reference sequence). The CDR3 DNA sequence: TGTGCCAGCAGCGGAAACAGGGGTGGCTATGGCTACACCTTC. It yields the protein CASSGNRGGYGYTF.

This chain links TRBV6-5 with TRBJ1-1, with D hard to call. Germline V lookup: CDR1 MNHEY, CDR2 SVGAGI. The CDR3 has 15 residues. V lost 2 bases and J lost 4, with 14 bases in between. CDR3 nucleotides: TGTGCCAGCAGTTACATGCCGACGGCCGGCACTGAAGCTTTCTTT. Translating it yields CASSYMPTAGTEAFF.

The chain couples TRBV10-3 to TRBJ2-1, with D possibly being TRBD2 (5 bases). The CDR3 covers 13 residues. V was clipped by 0 bases and J by 9 bases, with 9 bases between them. Germline V lookup: CDR1 ENHRY, CDR2 SYGVKD. In DNA, the CDR3 is TGTGCCATCAGTGAGTCCAGGACTGGTGAGCAGTTCTTC. Encoded protein: CAISESRTGEQFF.

This chain joins TRBV6-5 and TRBJ1-2; D unclear. In germline, CDR1 is MNHEY, CDR2 SVGAGI. This CDR3 spans 15 amino acids. The V end lost 4 bases, the J end lost 5 bases, and 17 bases lay between the germline ends. The CDR3 reads CASSFTGPSSYGYTF. The CDR3 DNA reads TGTGCCAGCAGTTTCACCGGACCAAGCTCGTATGGCTACACCTTC.

This sequence joins TRBV6-5 and TRBJ2-7, with 8 nucleotides matching TRBD1. Germline-derived CDR1 and CDR2 are MNHEY and SVGAGI. The CDR3 has 13 residues. V lost 6 bases and J lost 4; bases outside the gene matches: 5. For the CDR3, the DNA is TGTGCCAGCAGGGCAGGGGGCCTGTACGAGCAGTACTTC. Amino acids: CASRAGGLYEQYF.

V usage is TRBV24-1 and J usage is TRBJ2-1; the match to TRBD2 covers 12 bases. Looked up from germline, CDR1 is KGHDR and CDR2 is SFDVKD. The junction had 6 bases not matched to a gene; V was cut back by 6 bases and J by 7 bases. The CDR3 runs 15 residues. This CDR3 reads CATSFSSGGANEQFF. Here the CDR3 DNA reads TGTGCCACCAGTTTTTCTAGCGGGGGGGCAAATGAGCAGTTCTTC.

Regarding this clone: The same CDR3 is also encoded by other DNA sequences in this sample. This sequence joins TRBV5-1 and TRBJ2-1; no definite D call. This CDR3 spans 13 amino acids. Trimming took 7 bases from V and 4 from J, leaving 12 bases between them. Germline V gives CDR1 SGHRS, CDR2 YFSETQ. The CDR3 is CASSSGVYNEQFF. CDR3 coding DNA: TGCGCCAGCTCCTCCGGCGTATACAATGAGCAGTTCTTC.

A remark on this clone: An end of the junction does not agree with germline; a read error may underlie this. The CDR3 loop is CASSQDRRNLGF. DNA of the CDR3: TGTGCCAGCAGCCAAGATAGGAGAAACCTGGGGTTC. The rearrangement joins TRBV4-2 to TRBJ1-2; D is unresolved. CDR1 and CDR2 (germline): LGHNA, YNFKEQ. This CDR3 is built from 12 residues.

This chain connects TRBV3-1 (or the pseudogene TRBV3-2) to TRBJ1-1, with a possible D match to TRBD1 (6 bases). Trimming took 4 bases from V and 5 from J, leaving 17 bases between them. CDR3 length equals 15 residues. CDR1 and CDR2 (germline): LGHDT, YNNKEL (reference sequence). The CDR3 sequence: CASSLKVTGITEAFF. The DNA for the CDR3 is TGTGCCAGCAGCCTAAAAGTTACAGGGATAACTGAAGCTTTCTTT.

J is TRBJ1-2 and V is TRBV2; D is uncertain. Trimming removed 10 bases at V and 0 bases at J, with 15 bases between. CDR1 SNHLY and CDR2 FYNNEI come from the germline V gene. There are 14 residues in the CDR3. The CDR3 DNA reads as TGTGCCACAGCAGGACCCGGGACTAACTATGGCTACACCTTC. Amino acids: CATAGPGTNYGYTF. Full variable domain (missing parts from reference TRBV2 and TRBJ1-2): EPEVTQTPSHQVTQMGQEVILRCVPISNHLYFYWYRQILGQKVEFLVSFYNNEISEKSEIFDDQFSVERPDGSNFTLKIRSTKLEDSAMYFCATAGPGTNYGYTFGSGTRLTVV.

V gene TRBV5-1 combines with J gene TRBJ1-2; D is uncertain. The CDR3 has 12 residues. Trimming shortened V by 1 base and J by 6 bases, and 7 bases separated the two germline ends. The V gene's germline CDR1 is SGHRS and CDR2 YFSETQ. In DNA form, the CDR3 reads TGCGCCAGCAGCTTGAACGGGAATGGCTACACCTTC. Encoded protein: CASSLNGNGYTF. The variable domain in full, completed from reference TRBV5-1 and TRBJ1-2, reads KAGVTQTPRYLIKTRGQQVTLSCSPISGHRSVSWYQQTPGQGLQFLFEYFSETQRNKGNFPGRFSGRQFSNSRSEMNVSTLELGDSALYLCASSLNGNGYTFGSGTRLTVV.